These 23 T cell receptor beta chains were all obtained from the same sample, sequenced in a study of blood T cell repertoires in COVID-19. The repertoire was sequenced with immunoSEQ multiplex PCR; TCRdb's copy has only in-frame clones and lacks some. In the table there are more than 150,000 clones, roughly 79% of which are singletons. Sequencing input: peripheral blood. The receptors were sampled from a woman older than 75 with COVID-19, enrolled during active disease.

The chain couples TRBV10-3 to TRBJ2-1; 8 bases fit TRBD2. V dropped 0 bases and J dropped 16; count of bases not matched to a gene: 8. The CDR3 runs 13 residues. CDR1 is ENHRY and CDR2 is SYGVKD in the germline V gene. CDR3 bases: TGTGCCATCAGTGAGTCGGGGGTAGCGGGACGATTCTTC. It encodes CAISESGVAGRFF.

CDR3 amino acids: CASSSAGKLAYEQYF. CDR3 nucleotide sequence: TGTGCCAGCAGTTCCGCGGGGAAATTAGCCTACGAGCAGTACTTC. The chain joins TRBV28 to TRBJ2-7; D is possibly TRBD2 (6 bases). V lost 4 bases and J lost 2, with 15 bases in between. Germline values: CDR1 MDHEN, CDR2 SYDVKM. The CDR3 has 15 residues.

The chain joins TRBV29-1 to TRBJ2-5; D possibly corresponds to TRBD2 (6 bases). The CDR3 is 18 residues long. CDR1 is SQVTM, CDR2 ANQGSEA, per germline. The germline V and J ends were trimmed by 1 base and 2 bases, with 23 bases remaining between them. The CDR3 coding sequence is TGCAGCGTTGAAGGCCTTAGGCGGGGCGGACTACCACAAGAGACCCAGTACTTC. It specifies CSVEGLRRGGLPQETQYF.

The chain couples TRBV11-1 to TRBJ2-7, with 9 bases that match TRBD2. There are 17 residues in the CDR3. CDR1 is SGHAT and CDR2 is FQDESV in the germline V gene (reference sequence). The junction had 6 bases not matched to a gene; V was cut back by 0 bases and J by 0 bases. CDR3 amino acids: CASSLASGSSASYEQYF. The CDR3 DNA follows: TGTGCCAGCAGCTTAGCTAGCGGGAGTTCCGCCTCCTACGAGCAGTACTTC.

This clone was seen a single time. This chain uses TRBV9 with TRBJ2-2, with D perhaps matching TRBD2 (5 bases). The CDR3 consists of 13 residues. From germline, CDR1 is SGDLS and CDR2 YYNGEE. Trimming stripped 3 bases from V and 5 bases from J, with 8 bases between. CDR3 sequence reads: CASSATSTGELFF. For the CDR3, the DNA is TGTGCCAGCAGCGCAACTAGTACCGGGGAGCTGTTTTTT.

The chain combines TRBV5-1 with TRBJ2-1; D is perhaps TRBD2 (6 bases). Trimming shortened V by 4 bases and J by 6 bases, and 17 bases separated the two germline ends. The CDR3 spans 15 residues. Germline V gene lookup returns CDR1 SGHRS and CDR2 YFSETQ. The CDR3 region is CASSQGLQSINEQFF. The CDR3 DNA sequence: TGCGCCAGCAGCCAGGGACTTCAATCCATCAATGAGCAGTTCTTC.

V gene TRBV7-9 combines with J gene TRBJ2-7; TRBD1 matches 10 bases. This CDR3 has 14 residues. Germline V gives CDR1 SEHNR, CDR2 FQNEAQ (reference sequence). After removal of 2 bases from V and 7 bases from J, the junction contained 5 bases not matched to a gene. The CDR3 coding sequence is TGTGCCAGCAGCTTAATTGACAGGGGGCAAGAGCAGTACTTC. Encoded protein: CASSLIDRGQEQYF.

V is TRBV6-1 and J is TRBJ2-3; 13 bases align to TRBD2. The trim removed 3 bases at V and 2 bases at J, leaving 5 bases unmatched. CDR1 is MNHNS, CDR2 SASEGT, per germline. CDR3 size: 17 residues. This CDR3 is CASSDRTSGGFTDTQYF. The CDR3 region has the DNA TGTGCCAGCAGTGATCGGACTAGCGGGGGATTCACAGATACGCAGTATTTT.

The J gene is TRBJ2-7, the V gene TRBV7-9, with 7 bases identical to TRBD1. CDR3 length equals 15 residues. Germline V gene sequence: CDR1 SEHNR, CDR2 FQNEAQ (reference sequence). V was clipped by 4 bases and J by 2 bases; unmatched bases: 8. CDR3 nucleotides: TGTGCCAGCAGCTGGATCGGGACAGAACCCTACGAGCAGTACTTC. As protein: CASSWIGTEPYEQYF.

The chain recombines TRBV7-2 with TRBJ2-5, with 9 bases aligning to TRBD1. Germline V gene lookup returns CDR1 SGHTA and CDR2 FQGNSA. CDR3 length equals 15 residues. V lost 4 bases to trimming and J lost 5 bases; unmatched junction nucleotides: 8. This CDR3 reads CASSSPQGAQETQYF. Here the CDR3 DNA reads TGTGCCAGCAGCTCCCCACAGGGGGCGCAGGAGACCCAGTACTTC.

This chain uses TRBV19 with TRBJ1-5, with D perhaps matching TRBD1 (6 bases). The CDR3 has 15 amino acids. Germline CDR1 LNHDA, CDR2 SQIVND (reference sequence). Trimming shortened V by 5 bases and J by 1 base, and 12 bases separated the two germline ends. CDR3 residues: CASSRTAESNQPQHF. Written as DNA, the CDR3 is TGTGCCAGTAGTCGGACAGCGGAGAGCAATCAGCCCCAGCATTTT.

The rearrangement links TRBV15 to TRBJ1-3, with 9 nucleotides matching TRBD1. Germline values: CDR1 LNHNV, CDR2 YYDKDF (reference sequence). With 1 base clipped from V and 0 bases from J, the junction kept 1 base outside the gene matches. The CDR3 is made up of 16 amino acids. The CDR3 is CATSRGQGVSGNTIYF. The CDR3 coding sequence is TGTGCCACCAGCAGAGGACAGGGGGTCTCTGGAAACACCATATATTTT.

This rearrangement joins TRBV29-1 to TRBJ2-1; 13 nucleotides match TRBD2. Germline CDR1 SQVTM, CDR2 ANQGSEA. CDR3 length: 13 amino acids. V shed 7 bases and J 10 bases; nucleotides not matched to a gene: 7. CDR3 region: CSDQLAGGSEQFF. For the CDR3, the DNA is TGCAGCGACCAACTAGCGGGAGGGAGCGAGCAGTTCTTC.

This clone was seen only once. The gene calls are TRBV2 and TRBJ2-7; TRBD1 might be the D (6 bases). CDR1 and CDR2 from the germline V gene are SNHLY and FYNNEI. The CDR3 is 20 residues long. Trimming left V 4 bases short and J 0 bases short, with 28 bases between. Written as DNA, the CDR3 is TGTGCCAGCAGTGGCCCCCATGTTACTTTGGGTCGGACAGCCTCCTACGAGCAGTACTTC. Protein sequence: CASSGPHVTLGRTASYEQYF. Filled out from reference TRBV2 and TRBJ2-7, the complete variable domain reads EPEVTQTPSHQVTQMGQEVILRCVPISNHLYFYWYRQILGQKVEFLVSFYNNEISEKSEIFDDQFSVERPDGSNFTLKIRSTKLEDSAMYFCASSGPHVTLGRTASYEQYFGPGTRLTVT.

The CDR3 sequence is CSVLTLGRGRETQYF. In DNA form, the CDR3 reads TGCAGCGTCCTCACGCTGGGCCGCGGGAGGGAGACCCAGTACTTC. The chain joins TRBV29-1 to TRBJ2-5; 8 bases agree with TRBD2. The CDR3 is 15 amino acids. Germline CDR1 SQVTM, CDR2 ANQGSEA. The V segment lost 6 bases and the J segment 5 bases; nucleotides outside the gene matches: 14.

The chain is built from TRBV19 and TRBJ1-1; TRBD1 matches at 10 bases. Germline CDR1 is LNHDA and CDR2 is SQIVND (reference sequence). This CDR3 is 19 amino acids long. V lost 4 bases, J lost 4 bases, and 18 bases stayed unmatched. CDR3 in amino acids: CASSRITLGQGGTSTEAFF. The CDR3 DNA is TGTGCCAGTAGTAGGATAACCCTCGGACAGGGGGGAACGTCCACTGAAGCTTTCTTT.

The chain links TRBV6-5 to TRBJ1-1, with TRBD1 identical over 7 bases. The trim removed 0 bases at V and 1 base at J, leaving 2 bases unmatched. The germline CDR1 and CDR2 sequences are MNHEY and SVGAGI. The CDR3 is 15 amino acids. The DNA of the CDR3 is TGTGCCAGCAGTTACTCAAAGGGGGCGAACACTGAAGCTTTCTTT. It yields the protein CASSYSKGANTEAFF.

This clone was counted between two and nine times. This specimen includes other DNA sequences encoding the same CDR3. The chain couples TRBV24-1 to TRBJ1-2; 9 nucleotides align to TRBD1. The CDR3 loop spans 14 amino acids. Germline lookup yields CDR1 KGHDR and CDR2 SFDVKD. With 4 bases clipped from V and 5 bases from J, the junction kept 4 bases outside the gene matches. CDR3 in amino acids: CATSEGQGAYGYTF. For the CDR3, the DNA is TGTGCCACCAGTGAGGGACAGGGAGCATATGGCTACACCTTC.

CDR3 nucleotides: TGCAGCGTTGAAGTTCCCTGGGGACAGCTTATCCCCCAGTACTTC. It codes for CSVEVPWGQLIPQYF. This rearrangement joins TRBV29-1 to TRBJ2-5; TRBD1 matches 7 bases. Germline CDR1 is SQVTM and CDR2 is ANQGSEA. V was clipped by 1 base and J by 9 bases; unmatched bases: 14. The CDR3 is 15 residues long.

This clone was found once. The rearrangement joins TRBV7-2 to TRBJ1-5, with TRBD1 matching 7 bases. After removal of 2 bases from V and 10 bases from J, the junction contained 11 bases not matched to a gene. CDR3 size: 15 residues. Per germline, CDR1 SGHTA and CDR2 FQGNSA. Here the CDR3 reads CASSLSGVRGDPQHF. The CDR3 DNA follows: TGTGCCAGCAGCTTAAGTGGCGTCAGGGGGGATCCCCAGCATTTT.

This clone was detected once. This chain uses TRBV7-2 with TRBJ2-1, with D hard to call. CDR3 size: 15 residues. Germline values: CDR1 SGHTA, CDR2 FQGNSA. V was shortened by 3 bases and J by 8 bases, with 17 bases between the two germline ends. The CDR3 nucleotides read TGTGCCAGCAGCTTTACCCATTATAGAGGCTATGAGCAGTTCTTC. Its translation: CASSFTHYRGYEQFF.

The CDR3 nucleotides are TGTGCCAGCAGTTTGATAGGGCGGGGCGATGGCTACACCTTC. It is translated as CASSLIGRGDGYTF. This rearrangement joins TRBV28 to TRBJ1-2, with D tentatively TRBD1 (5 bases). Germline V CDR1 and CDR2: MDHEN, SYDVKM. Trimming shortened V by 3 bases and J by 6 bases, and 14 bases separated the two germline ends. The CDR3 is 14 amino acids.

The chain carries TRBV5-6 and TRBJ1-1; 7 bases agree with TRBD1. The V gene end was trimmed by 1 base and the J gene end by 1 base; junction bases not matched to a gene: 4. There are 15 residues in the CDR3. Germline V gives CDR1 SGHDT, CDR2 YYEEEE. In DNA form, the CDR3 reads TGTGCCAGCAGCTTGAGGAGACAGGGGAACACTGAAGCTTTCTTT. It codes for CASSLRRQGNTEAFF.